Here is one T cell receptor beta chain with its context. Its antigen is undetermined. This record belongs to a study of T cell clones after liver transplantation. The V gene lost 5 bases and the J gene lost 1 base, with 12 bases spanning the gap. The length of the CDR3 is 14 residues. Germline assignment: CDR1 MDHEN and CDR2 SYDVKM. Clones were sequenced by immunoSEQ multiplex PCR, and TCRdb holds only the in-frame ones, with some missing. The sample yields 95,000 to 130,000 clones, 90% seen once. Study-wide findings and caveats: In a couple of subjects, few donor cells limited the measurable donor-reactive repertoire.

The clonotype originates from a human patient who received a liver transplant. Some T cells may have originated in the graft donor. The sample consisted of CD4+ T cells from blood, taken 12 months after liver transplant. V gene TRBV28 combines with J gene TRBJ2-7; D might be TRBD2 (5 bases). CDR3 sequence (DNA): TGTGCCAGCAGTCCCCCGGACTGGTCCTACGAGCAGTACTTC. Translated, it gives CASSPPDWSYEQYF.